A single sample gave rise to the 6 T cell receptor beta chains below, sequenced in a study of beta chain features in type 1 diabetes. General study findings and limits: TCRB CDR3s were moderately but significantly shorter in Type 1 diabetes patients in all four CD4+ subsets.

What these receptors recognize is not known. Isolated RNA was reverse transcribed in full, so expressed TCRB transcripts were sequenced. Method: immunoSEQ multiplex PCR; TCRdb's copy keeps in-frame clones and lacks some. The sample records about 160,000 clones, around 7.8% being singletons. What was sequenced was central memory CD4+ T cells from blood. These receptors originate from a woman aged 40 to 50 with type 1 diabetes.

This clone turned up a few times. V is TRBV29-1 and J is TRBJ1-2; perhaps TRBD1 as D (6 bases). The V and J ends lost 5 bases and 6 bases respectively, with 10 bases between them. The CDR3 sequence is 11 residues long. Germline CDR1 and CDR2: SQVTM and ANQGSEA. The CDR3 bases are TGCAGCGTTTCGACAGGAAATGGCTACACCTTC. The encoded protein is CSVSTGNGYTF.

This chain links TRBV7-3 with TRBJ1-2; unclear D gene. The CDR3 loop spans 13 amino acids. Germline V gene sequence: CDR1 SGHTA, CDR2 FQGTGA. The V gene lost 1 base and the J gene lost 6 bases, with 9 bases spanning the gap. The DNA for the CDR3 is TGTGCCAGCAGCTTAAATGGCCAGGATGGCTACACCTTC. Translation: CASSLNGQDGYTF.

This clone was observed a handful of times. The CDR3 DNA reads TGCGCCAGCAGCGCCCCGGGACAGTTCTATGGCTACACCTTC. It is translated as CASSAPGQFYGYTF. The chain combines TRBV5-1 with TRBJ1-2; 7 bases line up with TRBD1. The CDR3 extends over 14 amino acids. V gave up 4 bases and J gave up 4 bases; unmatched junction bases: 7. Germline-derived CDR1 and CDR2 are SGHRS and YFSETQ.

There are a few counts of this clone. The chain couples TRBV6-5 to TRBJ2-5; the match to TRBD1 covers 8 bases. V lost 5 bases and J lost 5; bases outside the gene matches: 7. The germline CDR1 and CDR2 sequences are MNHEY and SVGAGI. The CDR3 spans 14 residues. The CDR3 DNA is TGTGCCAGCAGTCACCGGACAGGGAGTGAGACCCAGTACTTC. Translated: CASSHRTGSETQYF.

This clone was counted between two and nine times. V and J are TRBV5-1 and TRBJ1-5; no firm D call. The CDR3 sequence is 15 residues long. V was shortened by 0 bases and J by 4 bases, with 11 bases between the two germline ends. The germline V gene has CDR1 SGHRS and CDR2 YFSETQ. CDR3 region: CASSLGADLNQPQHF. The CDR3, as DNA: TGCGCCAGCAGCTTGGGAGCAGACTTAAATCAGCCCCAGCATTTT.

This clone has more than one count but fewer than ten. The chain is built from TRBV6-5 and TRBJ2-5; a possible D gene is TRBD1 (5 bases). CDR1 and CDR2 (germline): MNHEY, SVGAGI. This CDR3 spans 14 amino acids. Trimming pared 4 bases from V and 4 bases from J, leaving 13 bases between. CDR3 DNA: TGTGCCAGCAGTTTCCTAGGGGTGGGAGAGACCCAGTACTTC. Translating gives CASSFLGVGETQYF.